This TCR beta chain was retrieved from a study of blood T cell repertoires in COVID-19 (dated by TCRdb to about 2020). Regarding the complete study: Collaborator samples came from the United States, Italy and Spain and covered acute and convalescent phases of COVID-19. The prospective study material was composed of cDNA or gDNA derived from T cells, B-cell-depleted T cells, or PBMCs. Subjects who had been exposed to COVID-19, were actively infected with it, or had recovered from it provided the deeply sampled blood TCRbeta repertoires that made up the dataset. A freely available public database, intended as a resource for researchers studying the immune response to SARS-CoV-2, is where the repertoires were released. Samples were obtained from the ongoing ImmuneRACE study (first 160 participants) and from approximately 1,200 subjects provided by 6 global collaborators. Nearly every sample came with metadata listing a de-identified subject ID, COVID-19 status, age in years and sex. Where available, HLA class I and class II types were taken from metadata supplied by the sample provider and were not determined by assay-based typing. General conclusions and limits of the study: How much clinical and demographic metadata was included differed by source and by participant, and the metadata was provided uncurated.

Via the germline V gene, CDR1 is KGHDR and CDR2 SFDVKD. Here V drops 3 bases and J drops 0 bases, and the junction holds 0 bases not matched to any gene. Its CDR3 holds 15 amino acids, cysteine through phenylalanine. Only CDR3 DNA remains: 45 bases, in frame from the first base. Collaborating institutions collected whole blood in K2EDTA tubes following their own protocols. Collaborator samples were shipped for TCRbeta analysis as frozen whole blood, isolated PBMCs, or DNA extracted from either sample type. With regard to this clone: Its antigen is currently not known. Per-base qualities were not stored, and no clone one base away is much larger. Other DNA variants within this sample encode the same CDR3.

TCRbeta CDR3 regions were amplified from genomic DNA using the immunoSEQ Assay, a bias-controlled multiplex PCR. The paper's processing steps were these. The number of nucleated cells in each sample was estimated from the amplification of reference gene primers within the assay. Sequence reads were collapsed and filtered to measure the absolute abundance of every unique TCRbeta CDR3 rearrangement. For each sample, productive Simpson clonality was calculated by taking the square root of Simpson's diversity index across productive rearrangements. The clones in this table, taken by TCRdb from immuneACCESS, are in-frame only. Not every clone is retained; where verified, under half of the shortfall comes from an unresolved V gene, and the cause of the rest is unknown. The D gene and trimming were derived from the DNA, and the V and J assignments and clone size from that table. The sample profile shows approximately 210,000 clones; roughly 86% of them were found once. Of the sample, 5.1% is held by the ten largest clones.

The chain links TRBV24-1 with TRBJ2-1, with 8 central nucleotides matching TRBD1. The sample taken for sequencing was peripheral blood. The receptor was derived from a woman between 65 and 79 years old with active or convalescent COVID-19. This receptor carries the CDR3 CATSDTGGSYNEQFF. The DNA is as follows: TGTGCCACCAGTGATACAGGGGGCTCCTACAATGAGCAGTTCTTC.